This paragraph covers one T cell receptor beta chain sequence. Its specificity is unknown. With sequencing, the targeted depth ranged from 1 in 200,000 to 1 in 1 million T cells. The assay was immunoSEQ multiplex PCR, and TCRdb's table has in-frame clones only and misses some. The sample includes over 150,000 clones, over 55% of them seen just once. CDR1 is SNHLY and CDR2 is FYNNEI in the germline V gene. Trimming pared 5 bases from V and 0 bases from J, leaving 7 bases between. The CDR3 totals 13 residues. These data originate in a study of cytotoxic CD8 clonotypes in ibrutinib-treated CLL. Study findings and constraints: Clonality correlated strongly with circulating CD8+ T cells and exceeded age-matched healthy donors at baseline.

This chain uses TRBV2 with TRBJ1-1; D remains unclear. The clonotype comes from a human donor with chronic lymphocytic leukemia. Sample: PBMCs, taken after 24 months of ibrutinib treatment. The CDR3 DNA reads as TGTGCCAGCAGTAGGGAGATGAACACTGAAGCTTTCTTT. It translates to CASSREMNTEAFF.